This is a list of T cell receptor beta chains from one sample in a study of CD8+ T cells in alopecia areata. Profiled with immunoSEQ multiplex PCR; TCRdb holds only in-frame clones, not every one. Here the sample spans 90,000 to 120,000 clones, 65% to 85% being singletons. The material sequenced was CD8+ T cells sorted from blood, taken at week 24, from a patient treated with tofacitinib. The receptors were gathered from a human donor with alopecia areata. Each CDR3 is given without its conserved first and last residue.

j_gene,v_gene,CDR3aa
TRBJ2-7,TRBV7-9,ASSPWTGTTYEQY
TRBJ2-4,TRBV10-3,AISERLQSSKNIQY
TRBJ2-5,TRBV13,ASSLGRASGGGETQY
TRBJ2-6,TRBV15,ATSRASGFGANVLT
TRBJ2-5,TRBV13,ASSQRTGMETQY
TRBJ2-7,TRBV2,ASSDWGLVREQY
TRBJ1-3,TRBV19,ASRTGFSGNTIY
TRBJ1-6,TRBV11-2,ASSHGQFNSPLH
TRBJ2-6,TRBV10-3,AARTGGSSGANVLT
TRBJ1-5,TRBV19,ASSIWRTGYQPQH
TRBJ2-3,TRBV4-3,ASSQDNDRTDTQY
TRBJ2-1,TRBV5-1,ASSSSLGLLGDEQF
TRBJ2-7,TRBV13,ASSLGELNEQY
-,TRBV27,ASSFSPSYEQY
TRBJ1-1,TRBV23-1,ASSQPIGLALATEAF
TRBJ1-1,TRBV4-3,ASSQDTGGWNTEAF
TRBJ1-1,TRBV5-8,ASSLPRGDTEAF
TRBJ2-5,TRBV4-3,ASSQDRLTQETQY
TRBJ2-7,TRBV5-1,ASSLYRTGSDEQY
TRBJ1-1,TRBV7-9,ASSLGTGTNTEAF
TRBJ2-2,TRBV6-5,ASSYNTGELF
TRBJ2-5,TRBV6-5,ASSYPGAGETQY
TRBJ2-4,TRBV5-4,ASSLRGQGMVIQY
TRBJ1-6,TRBV5-1,ASSFTGERYNSPLH
TRBJ2-7,TRBV5-1,ASSPEVGSYEQY
TRBJ2-4,TRBV27,ASSRGGGGGIQY
TRBJ1-1,TRBV6-6,ASRTYEVEAF
TRBJ1-1,TRBV29-1,SVVEGVAEAF
TRBJ2-3,TRBV6-5,ASTSGDARTDTQY